The following is a T cell receptor beta chain sequence with its context. The CDR3 has 14 residues. Germline lookup yields CDR1 SGHRS and CDR2 YFSETQ. The junction had 6 bases not matched to a gene; V was cut back by 4 bases and J by 4 bases. The PCR contained 60 Vbeta and 13 Jbeta primers. Authors' analysis steps: In a later analysis, of approximately 81 million unique beta chains, roughly 9.9 million appeared in at least two donors. Libraries were prepared by immunoSEQ multiplex PCR; TCRdb keeps only in-frame clonotypes and omits some of them. The DNA gave D and trimming, while V, J and clone size come from that table. This table has more than 120,000 clones, roughly 80% appearing once. This sample was included in a study of cytomegalovirus exposure and HLA in healthy donors. Across the whole study: Unique TCRs numbering approximately 80 million, obtained from HLA-typed donors, made up an early data release.

The J gene is TRBJ2-5, the V gene TRBV5-1; 8 bases map to TRBD1. The sequencing sample was made of PBMCs. The clonotype comes from a woman between 25 and 40 years old in good health and CMV-seronegative. CDR3 residues: CASSRLGTGETQYF. For the CDR3, the DNA is TGCGCCAGCAGCAGACTGGGGACAGGAGAGACCCAGTACTTC.